The 6 T cell receptor beta chains listed next were all sequenced from one sample in a study of identical twins. One entry per CDR3 protein, called by TCRdb with MiXCR from the 5' RACE reads. The data show fewer than 500,000 distinct CDR3 sequences, less than 25% seen once. These same records also appear under a second study, on T cells expressing NK-cell markers.

Sequenced: CD4+ T cells sorted from blood. Source of these receptors: a woman aged 18 to 35 in good health.

V is TRBV6-1 and J is TRBJ2-3, with 9 nucleotides matching TRBD2. V lost 4 bases to trimming and J lost 5 bases; unmatched junction nucleotides: 4. CDR1 MNHNS and CDR2 SASEGT come from the germline V gene. CDR3 length: 14 amino acids. The DNA for the CDR3 is TGTGCCAGCAGTGTTAGCGGGGGAGGAGATACGCAGTATTTT. It encodes CASSVSGGGDTQYF.

The rearrangement uses TRBV11-1 and TRBJ2-2; TRBD2 matches at 11 bases. V trimming: 10 bases; J trimming: 2 bases; junction bases outside the gene matches: 15. CDR1 SGHAT and CDR2 FQDESV come from the germline V gene (reference sequence). The CDR3 totals 18 residues. CDR3 residues: CATLEGTSGHLNTGELFF. Here the CDR3 DNA reads TGTGCCACTCTGGAGGGGACTAGCGGACATTTAAACACCGGGGAGCTGTTTTTT.

The CDR3 loop is CAISVKRDTEQFF. The CDR3 DNA follows: TGTGCCATCAGTGTGAAGCGGGATACTGAGCAGTTCTTC. The J gene is TRBJ2-1, the V gene TRBV10-3; 7 bases are shared with TRBD2. Per the germline V gene, CDR1 is ENHRY and CDR2 is SYGVKD. This CDR3 contains 13 residues. V lost 4 bases and J lost 9; bases outside the gene matches: 6.

V usage is TRBV20-1 and J usage is TRBJ2-7; 7 bases fit TRBD2. There are 14 residues in the CDR3. Germline CDR1 DFQATT, CDR2 SNEGSKA (reference sequence). The ends lost 2 bases at V and 6 bases at J; junction bases unmatched: 10. The CDR3 is CSARSGTGGREQYF. CDR3 nucleotides: TGCAGTGCTAGATCCGGGACGGGGGGACGCGAGCAGTACTTC.

The V and J genes are TRBV18 and TRBJ2-1; D gene unclear. CDR3 length equals 14 residues. CDR1 and CDR2 from the germline V gene are KGHSH and LQKENI. The V and J ends lost 1 base and 9 bases respectively, with 13 bases between them. This CDR3 reads CASSPQGTVGEQFF. Written as DNA, the CDR3 is TGTGCCAGCTCACCACAGGGAACGGTGGGTGAGCAGTTCTTC.

This clonotype appeared a few times. The CDR3 loop is CASGTFRRAFF. In DNA form, the CDR3 reads TGTGCCAGCGGGACATTCAGGAGAGCTTTCTTT. V is TRBV27 and J is TRBJ1-1; D might be TRBD1 (6 bases). The CDR3 runs to 11 residues. Germline CDR1 MNHEY, CDR2 SMNVEV (reference sequence). Trimming stripped 8 bases from V and 10 bases from J, with 14 bases between.